This T cell receptor beta chain was identified in a study of T cell responses to AZD1222 COVID-19 vaccine (dated by TCRdb to about 2021). In terms of the full investigation: TCR sequencing covered 230 to 250 trial participants: about 210 given two doses of AZD1222 and 26 given two doses of MenACWY control vaccine. Trial participants were enrolled by age into 18-55, 56-69 and 70-plus year subgroups, with 148, 28 and 57 TCR-sequenced participants respectively.

The CDR3 regions of human TCRbeta chains were analyzed by immunosequencing. Per the authors' processing: Repertoire TCRs were checked for matches against a reference library of SARS-CoV-2-specific TCRs that had been generated using the MIRA antigen-specificity platform. Breadth was defined as the fraction of unique TCRs that were SARS-CoV-2-associated. Depth was defined as the fraction of total T cells that were SARS-CoV-2-associated. Using the MIRA data, each spike-specific TCR was mapped to the spike region that the TCR reacts to and placed in a CD4 or CD8 class. Log10-transformed breadth and depth values were compared by one-way ANOVA with Sidak's multiple comparisons tests. TCRdb re-hosts the immuneACCESS table, in-frame sequences only. Its copies lack some clones; in the studies checked, an unresolved V gene accounts for under half of them, and the cause for the rest is not known. V and J calls and clone size are given by that table; D and trimming were obtained from the DNA. Within this sample are approximately 80,000 clones, with around 93% of them counted one time only. The ten largest clones take up 28% of the sample.

The CDR3 numbers 15 residues from cysteine through phenylalanine. Of all the DNA, just the CDR3 is kept, 45 bases in frame from base 1. V is reduced by 0 bases and J by 4 bases, leaving a spacing of 11 bases between them. Sequences LGHNA (CDR1) and YSLEER (CDR2) are obtained from the germline V gene. Paper-wide results and their limitations: The vaccine-associated CD4 TCRs covered the entire spike protein, and the dominant responses fell in regions 160-218 and 743-854. The 56-69-year group was small, and its depth increase did not reach significance, likely because of low power. A significant rise in spike-specific TCR breadth and depth was observed after two AZD1222 doses relative to day 0 and relative to MenACWY recipients. Because no day 14 peak-response samples were available, the repertoires could be characterized only after the peak T cell response. Conclusions about previously exposed vaccinees were limited because only six AZD1222 recipients were SARS-CoV-2 seropositive at baseline. Participants were mostly white British and included more females than males, and it was suggested by the authors that clonal diversity may have been underestimated. Nearly half of unique spike-specific TCRs reportedly recognized epitopes outside regions mutated in the B.1.351 and B.1.1.7 variants.

As for this clone: Its binding antigen is unknown. Within one base of it there is no much larger clone, and no base qualities were kept.

Read against the paper, the sample's time point label means: about 28 days (+/-7) after the second vaccine dose. AZD1222 recipients with second doses at about 4 weeks or about 12 weeks were pooled, because spike-specific TCR depth and breadth did not differ between schedules. Vaccinee samples were obtained from the UK trials COV001 and COV002, which included a single-blind randomized controlled phase 2/3 trial of AZD1222 (ChAdOx1 nCoV-19) in healthy adults. Trial participant PBMC samples were collected at day 0 and day 28 after the second dose for TCRbeta chain sequencing. The sequence was obtained from an adult who received the AZD1222 COVID-19 vaccine. The sequences come from peripheral blood, collected 28 days after the second AZD1222 dose. The chain couples TRBV4-3 to TRBJ2-3, with no reliable assignment of the D segment. CDR3 sequence: CASSQDPSPSDTQYF. The nucleotides read TGCGCCAGCAGCCAAGACCCCAGCCCCTCAGATACGCAGTATTTT.